This T cell receptor beta chain was identified during a study of blood T cells in healthy people across ages. Combining a sample-barcoded 5' primer with a J-beta primer mix, a second PCR ran for about 6 to 11 cycles. TCRdb re-analysed the 5' RACE reads in MiXCR, keeping a single row per CDR3 protein. The sample lists around 1.5 million distinct CDR3 sequences; 45% to 70% were seen once. Donor samples were obtained from healthy Caucasian individuals from Russia, aged roughly 6 to 95. Investigators took roughly 9.5 milliliters of peripheral blood from every donor. Germline loops: CDR1 MNHEY, CDR2 SMNVEV (reference sequence). This CDR3 region has 15 residues. V lost 3 bases and J lost 1, with 12 bases in between.

The specimen sequenced was blood. V usage is TRBV27 and J usage is TRBJ1-1; D unresolved. The receptor was derived from a man aged 18 to 35 in good health. In DNA, the CDR3 is TGTGCCAGCAGTTTTCGTTCCATGCCGAACACTGAAGCTTTCTTT. Translation: CASSFRSMPNTEAFF.